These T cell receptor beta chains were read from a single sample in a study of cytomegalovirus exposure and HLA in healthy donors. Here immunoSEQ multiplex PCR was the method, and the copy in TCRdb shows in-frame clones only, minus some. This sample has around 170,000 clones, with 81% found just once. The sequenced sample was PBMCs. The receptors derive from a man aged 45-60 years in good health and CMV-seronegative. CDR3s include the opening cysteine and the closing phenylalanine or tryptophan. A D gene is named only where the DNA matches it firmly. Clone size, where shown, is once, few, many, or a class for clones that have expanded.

CDR3nt: TGTGCCAGCAGTTTGGACAGGGATCAGCCCCAGCATTTT
CDR3aa: CASSLDRDQPQHF
d_gene: TRBD1
j_gene: TRBJ1-5
v_gene: TRBV27
abundance: .

CDR3nt: TGTGCCAGCAGCTCCGACAGGAGCTCCTACGAGCAGTACTTC
CDR3aa: CASSSDRSSYEQYF
d_gene: .
j_gene: TRBJ2-7
v_gene: TRBV7-9
abundance: .

CDR3nt: TGTGCCTCCCACCGGGACAGAAACACTGAAGCTTTCTTT
CDR3aa: CASHRDRNTEAFF
d_gene: TRBD1
j_gene: TRBJ1-1
v_gene: TRBV19
abundance: .

CDR3nt: TGTGCCAGCAGCCCAGGACTAGAAGATACGCAGTATTTT
CDR3aa: CASSPGLEDTQYF
d_gene: TRBD2
j_gene: TRBJ2-3
v_gene: TRBV9
abundance: .

CDR3nt: TGTGCCAGTAGTATGTCAAGGGGGCAGTACGAGCAGTACTTC
CDR3aa: CASSMSRGQYEQYF
d_gene: TRBD1
j_gene: TRBJ2-7
v_gene: TRBV19
abundance: .

CDR3nt: TGTGCCAGCTCACCAAAAGCCGACTATAATTCACCCCTCCACTTT
CDR3aa: CASSPKADYNSPLHF
d_gene: .
j_gene: TRBJ1-6
v_gene: TRBV18
abundance: .

CDR3nt: TGTGCCAGCAGCTTAGACAGGCGGAACACTGAAGCTTTCTTT
CDR3aa: CASSLDRRNTEAFF
d_gene: .
j_gene: TRBJ1-1
v_gene: TRBV11-2
abundance: .

CDR3nt: TGTGCCTCCCGAGGGGGGGCGTTCACCGGGGAGCTGTTTTTT
CDR3aa: CASRGGAFTGELFF
d_gene: .
j_gene: TRBJ2-2
v_gene: TRBV9
abundance: .

CDR3nt: TGCGCCAGCAGCCCCGTCGCGGGGGGATCCTACGAGCAGTACTTC
CDR3aa: CASSPVAGGSYEQYF
d_gene: TRBD2
j_gene: TRBJ2-7
v_gene: TRBV5-1
abundance: .

CDR3nt: TGTGCCAGCTCCCACGGGGTCGATCAGCCCCAGCATTTT
CDR3aa: CASSHGVDQPQHF
d_gene: .
j_gene: TRBJ1-5
v_gene: TRBV13
abundance: .

CDR3nt: TGTGCCAGCAGTTCGCAAGGGGCCTATGGCTACACCTTC
CDR3aa: CASSSQGAYGYTF
d_gene: .
j_gene: TRBJ1-2
v_gene: TRBV6-5
abundance: .

CDR3nt: TGTGCCAGCAGTGCCACCGCGATTCGAGACGAGCAGTACTTC
CDR3aa: CASSATAIRDEQYF
d_gene: .
j_gene: TRBJ2-7
v_gene: TRBV27
abundance: .

CDR3nt: TGCGCCAGCAGCCAAATGGGACAGGACAATGAGCAGTTCTTC
CDR3aa: CASSQMGQDNEQFF
d_gene: TRBD1
j_gene: TRBJ2-1
v_gene: TRBV4-1
abundance: .

CDR3nt: TGTGCCAGCAGTTCCTCTACCCCTAGCGGGGGGAGAGCCTACGAGCAGTACTTC
CDR3aa: CASSSSTPSGGRAYEQYF
d_gene: TRBD2
j_gene: TRBJ2-7
v_gene: TRBV27
abundance: .

CDR3nt: TGTTCCAGCAGCTCTAGCGGGGGGGCGGGGGAGCAGTACTTC
CDR3aa: CSSSSSGGAGEQYF
d_gene: TRBD2
j_gene: TRBJ2-7
v_gene: TRBV7-9
abundance: .

CDR3nt: TGTGCCAGCAGCTCCCAATCACAGGGATCCGTTAACTATGGCTACACCTTC
CDR3aa: CASSSQSQGSVNYGYTF
d_gene: .
j_gene: TRBJ1-2
v_gene: TRBV11-3
abundance: .

CDR3nt: TGTGCCAGCAGTGGACATAGCGGGGGTCCCACAGATACGCAGTATTTT
CDR3aa: CASSGHSGGPTDTQYF
d_gene: TRBD2
j_gene: TRBJ2-3
v_gene: TRBV6-4
abundance: .

CDR3nt: TGTGCCATCAGTGAGCAGGGTATCCCTGGGGCCAACGTCCTGACTTTC
CDR3aa: CAISEQGIPGANVLTF
d_gene: .
j_gene: TRBJ2-6
v_gene: TRBV10-3
abundance: .

CDR3nt: TGTGCCATCAGTGAGGATTCAAGGGGCACCGGGGAGCTGTTTTTT
CDR3aa: CAISEDSRGTGELFF
d_gene: .
j_gene: TRBJ2-2
v_gene: TRBV10-3
abundance: .

CDR3nt: TGTGCCTGGACCATAGGGGGATCCCTGACTGAAGCTTTCTTT
CDR3aa: CAWTIGGSLTEAFF
d_gene: .
j_gene: TRBJ1-1
v_gene: TRBV30
abundance: .

CDR3nt: TGTGCCAGGGTAACGGGGGGGTACTACAATGAGCAGTTCTTC
CDR3aa: CARVTGGYYNEQFF
d_gene: TRBD2
j_gene: TRBJ2-1
v_gene: TRBV27
abundance: once

CDR3nt: TGTGCCAGCAGCTTAGGAGCGGGACAGGGAAAATCAAGGGCCGGGGAGCTGTTTTTT
CDR3aa: CASSLGAGQGKSRAGELFF
d_gene: TRBD1
j_gene: TRBJ2-2
v_gene: TRBV11-2
abundance: .

CDR3nt: TGCGCCAGCAGCCCCGGGACATTATTTCCCACAGATACGCAGTATTTT
CDR3aa: CASSPGTLFPTDTQYF
d_gene: .
j_gene: TRBJ2-3
v_gene: TRBV5-1
abundance: .

CDR3nt: TGTGCCAGCAGTTACGCCAGGTGGGAGCCCGAAGCTTTCTTT
CDR3aa: CASSYARWEPEAFF
d_gene: .
j_gene: TRBJ1-1
v_gene: TRBV6-5
abundance: .

CDR3nt: TGCGCCAGCAGCCAAGCCCCGAGGCCCCCTAGCACAGATACGCAGTATTTT
CDR3aa: CASSQAPRPPSTDTQYF
d_gene: .
j_gene: TRBJ2-3
v_gene: TRBV4-3
abundance: .

CDR3nt: TGTGCCAGCTCACCAGCTACAGGGACCGCCGAGCAGTACTTC
CDR3aa: CASSPATGTAEQYF
d_gene: .
j_gene: TRBJ2-7
v_gene: TRBV18
abundance: .

CDR3nt: TGTGCCAGCAGCCTGGCGCGGGGGAGCTCCTACAATGAGCAGTTCTTC
CDR3aa: CASSLARGSSYNEQFF
d_gene: TRBD2
j_gene: TRBJ2-1
v_gene: TRBV7-3
abundance: .

CDR3nt: TGTGCCAGCAACCTTTCGGACAGGGAATTTATGAACACTGAAGCTTTCTTT
CDR3aa: CASNLSDREFMNTEAFF
d_gene: TRBD1
j_gene: TRBJ1-1
v_gene: TRBV2
abundance: .

CDR3nt: TGCGCCAGCAGCCAAGGACCCTTCTATAGCCTTGAAGCTTTCTTT
CDR3aa: CASSQGPFYSLEAFF
d_gene: .
j_gene: TRBJ1-1
v_gene: TRBV4-3
abundance: few

CDR3nt: TGTGCCAGCAGGGGACTAGCGGGGGGAGACTACGAGCAGTACTTC
CDR3aa: CASRGLAGGDYEQYF
d_gene: TRBD2
j_gene: TRBJ2-7
v_gene: TRBV27
abundance: .

CDR3nt: TGTGCCAGCAGTGAGCAGGACATTATGAACACTGAAGCTTTCTTT
CDR3aa: CASSEQDIMNTEAFF
d_gene: .
j_gene: TRBJ1-1
v_gene: TRBV6-1
abundance: .

CDR3nt: TGTGCCAGCTCACGGACAGGGGAATATGGCTACACCTTC
CDR3aa: CASSRTGEYGYTF
d_gene: TRBD1
j_gene: TRBJ1-2
v_gene: TRBV18
abundance: .

CDR3nt: TGTGCCAGCAGCCCTAGGGTGTCGGGGTACGATGGTAATGAGCAGTTCTTC
CDR3aa: CASSPRVSGYDGNEQFF
d_gene: .
j_gene: TRBJ2-1
v_gene: TRBV7-9
abundance: .

CDR3nt: TGTGCCAGCAGTCGGACCAGGGGGCGGGGTGAAAAACTGTTTTTT
CDR3aa: CASSRTRGRGEKLFF
d_gene: TRBD1
j_gene: TRBJ1-4
v_gene: TRBV6-5
abundance: .

CDR3nt: TGCGCCAGCAGTACCAGGACGCTCGGGGGGCCGATGAACACTGAAGCTTTCTTT
CDR3aa: CASSTRTLGGPMNTEAFF
d_gene: .
j_gene: TRBJ1-1
v_gene: TRBV10-1
abundance: .

CDR3nt: TGTGCCAGTACCAGGACAGGGGACACAGATACGCAGTATTTT
CDR3aa: CASTRTGDTDTQYF
d_gene: TRBD1
j_gene: TRBJ2-3
v_gene: TRBV19
abundance: .

CDR3nt: TGCGCCAGCAGCCAAATTGGACAGGGCAGGGGAAACACCATATATTTT
CDR3aa: CASSQIGQGRGNTIYF
d_gene: TRBD1
j_gene: TRBJ1-3
v_gene: TRBV4-1
abundance: .

CDR3nt: TGTGCCAGCAGCCGAGACAGGGGAGGGGGAACCGGGGAGCTGTTTTTT
CDR3aa: CASSRDRGGGTGELFF
d_gene: .
j_gene: TRBJ2-2
v_gene: TRBV14
abundance: .

CDR3nt: TGTGCCAGCAGTTACTCGCCTACTCTGCCTGGAAACACCATATATTTT
CDR3aa: CASSYSPTLPGNTIYF
d_gene: .
j_gene: TRBJ1-3
v_gene: TRBV6-5
abundance: once

CDR3nt: TGTGCCAGCAGCTCGACAGGGATAAATCAGCCCCAGCATTTT
CDR3aa: CASSSTGINQPQHF
d_gene: TRBD1
j_gene: TRBJ1-5
v_gene: TRBV7-6
abundance: .

CDR3nt: TGTGCCAGCAGCTTGTCCCCGGGACAGGGACCGTACGGGGCCAACGTCCTGACTTTC
CDR3aa: CASSLSPGQGPYGANVLTF
d_gene: TRBD1
j_gene: TRBJ2-6
v_gene: TRBV5-6
abundance: .

CDR3nt: TGTGCCAGCAGTTACTCGGGCTTTGGATTCTTAGAGACCCAGTACTTC
CDR3aa: CASSYSGFGFLETQYF
d_gene: .
j_gene: TRBJ2-5
v_gene: TRBV6-5
abundance: .

CDR3nt: TGTGCCACCAGCAGGTCCGGGACAGGGGTGAACTACGAGCAGTACTTC
CDR3aa: CATSRSGTGVNYEQYF
d_gene: TRBD1
j_gene: TRBJ2-7
v_gene: TRBV15
abundance: .

CDR3nt: TGTGCCACCCGAGGGAGAACTAATGAAAAACTGTTTTTT
CDR3aa: CATRGRTNEKLFF
d_gene: .
j_gene: TRBJ1-4
v_gene: TRBV18
abundance: .

CDR3nt: TGTGCCACAGCGGGGGGGATATCCTACGAGCAGTACTTC
CDR3aa: CATAGGISYEQYF
d_gene: TRBD2
j_gene: TRBJ2-7
v_gene: TRBV10-3
abundance: .